This TCR beta chain was found in a study of Graves' ophthalmopathy and Graves' hyperthyroidism. At least ten counts were recorded for this clonotype. Pregnancy or lactation, uncontrolled infections and other autoimmune diseases were grounds for excluding patients. Amplification of the TCR beta CDR3 regions used RNA transcripts (as template). The first-round RT-PCR employed HTBI primers together with the Qiagen OneStep RT-PCR kit. A multiplex PCR was then performed as the second round. Using its own MiXCR run on the multiplex PCR reads, TCRdb lists one record per CDR3 protein. This sample has over a million distinct CDR3 sequences, with 35% to 40% found just once. The TCR originated in an adult man with Graves' hyperthyroidism. The sample was peripheral blood or thyroid tissue (not recorded which).

The CDR3 sequence is CASSLASVMGSPLHF. CDR3 DNA sequence: TGTGCCAGCAGCTTAGCTAGCGTTATGGGGTCACCCCTCCACTTT. The rearrangement joins TRBV7-2 to TRBJ1-6; D unclear. The V end was cut by 0 bases, the J end by 10 bases, with 13 bases between. In germline, CDR1 is SGHTA, CDR2 FQGNSA. The CDR3 is 15 residues long.